Each of the 3 T cell receptor beta chains below was sequenced from the same sample in a study of blood T cell repertoires in COVID-19. Clones were sequenced by immunoSEQ multiplex PCR, and TCRdb holds only the in-frame ones, with some missing. Of about 340,000 clones listed, over 70% were seen once; the top ten hold about 6%. Sample: peripheral blood. These receptors all come from a woman between 45 and 60 years old with COVID-19, enrolled during active disease.

The chain links TRBV18 to TRBJ2-2, with D hard to call. Germline loops: CDR1 KGHSH, CDR2 LQKENI. The V end lost 4 bases, the J end lost 3 bases, and 15 bases lay between the germline ends. CDR3 size: 16 residues. The CDR3 coding sequence is TGTGCCAGCTCACTGCTTGTGAGGAAACACACCGGGGAGCTGTTTTTT. Translating gives CASSLLVRKHTGELFF.

The CDR3 sequence is CASSIGRAIQPQHF. The CDR3, as DNA: TGTGCCAGTAGTATCGGGAGGGCCATTCAGCCCCAGCATTTT. The V call is TRBV19, the J call TRBJ1-5; no firm D call. The CDR3 spans 14 residues. With 3 bases removed from V and 6 bases from J, the gap between germline ends came to 12 bases. Germline V gene sequence: CDR1 LNHDA, CDR2 SQIVND (reference sequence). Supplemented by reference TRBV19 and TRBJ1-5, the full variable domain reads DGGITQSPKYLFRKEGQNVTLSCEQNLNHDAMYWYRQDPGQGLRLIYYSQIVNDFQKGDIAEGYSVSREKKESFPLTVTSAQKNPTAFYLCASSIGRAIQPQHFGDGTRLSIL.

The V and J genes are TRBV6-6 and TRBJ1-2; perhaps TRBD1 as D (5 bases). The V end lost 1 base, the J end lost 8 bases, and 17 bases lay between the germline ends. The germline gives CDR1 MNHNY, CDR2 SVGAGI (reference sequence). The length of the CDR3 is 15 residues. CDR3 sequence reads: CASSYFDTAGLGYTF. The CDR3 DNA sequence: TGTGCCAGCAGTTACTTTGACACGGCGGGGCTCGGCTACACCTTC.